This T cell receptor (beta chain) was captured in a study of blood T cell repertoires in COVID-19. V was trimmed by 3 bases and J by 10 bases, leaving 10 bases between them. The CDR3 totals 11 residues. Germline V lookup: CDR1 SQVTM, CDR2 ANQGSEA. Profiling relied on immunoSEQ multiplex PCR, and the TCRdb table lists in-frame clones only, not all of them. The sample records about 140,000 clones, about 86% being singletons. V is TRBV29-1 and J is TRBJ2-1; D remains ambiguous. The sequence came from a woman aged 55-69 years with acute or convalescent COVID-19. Sequenced: peripheral blood. The CDR3 protein is CSVEKTAEQFF. The CDR3 DNA sequence: TGCAGCGTTGAGAAAACAGCCGAGCAGTTCTTC.